Listed below are T cell receptor beta chains from one sample, sequenced in a study of cytomegalovirus exposure and HLA in healthy donors. Profiling relied on immunoSEQ multiplex PCR, and the TCRdb table lists in-frame clones only, not all of them. The sample contains some 180,000 clones, more than 75% of which appear only once. Sequencing was performed on PBMCs. These receptors were collected from a man in his thirties or forties in good health and CMV-seropositive. CDR3s leave out the opening cysteine and the closing phenylalanine or tryptophan. Each record gives: CDR3 length, V gene, J gene, CDR3 protein.

14	TRBV29-1	TRBJ2-3	SVEVGEAVMADTQY
12	TRBV7-9	TRBJ2-5	ASSLGSGRETQY
14	TRBV7-2	TRBJ2-7	ASSLGQGRGPYEQY
11	TRBV5-1	TRBJ2-5	ASKGIGEETQY
14	TRBV18	TRBJ2-7	ASSPPRDRGTYEQY
13	TRBV6-5	TRBJ2-7	ASLSLGTGINEQY
13	TRBV6-6	TRBJ2-5	ASSYEGRAQETQY
12	TRBV7-6	TRBJ1-2	ASSPGTGYDGYT
13	TRBV5-1	TRBJ1-1	ASRPWTRMNTEAF
14	TRBV6-5	TRBJ2-1	ASSYSWTGQDNEQF
12	TRBV7-8	TRBJ1-1	ASSLQIWNTEAF
12	TRBV5-1	TRBJ2-1	ASSLEAQGAEQF
16	TRBV28	TRBJ1-5	ASSSWTGGFGYGQPQH
15	TRBV12-5	TRBJ2-1	ASGLPGQRRSYNEQF
13	TRBV7-2	TRBJ1-5	ASSFSGSSNQPQH
14	TRBV4-3	TRBJ2-1	ASSQDGIAPYNEQF
14	TRBV29-1	TRBJ2-1	SAYNPSGSSYNEQF
14	TRBV11-3	TRBJ2-7	ASSPRGAGFDYEQY
15	TRBV5-1	TRBJ2-3	ASSLPRLAGGTDTQY
14	TRBV6-5	TRBJ2-3	ASSYGRHLSTDTQY
14	TRBV5-1	TRBJ2-1	ASSVEGEVVVDEQF
16	TRBV30	TRBJ2-2	AWSTPQRIAGESGELF
13	TRBV7-9	TRBJ1-2	ASSLIDRGGRGYT
11	TRBV19	TRBJ1-1	ASGGGWGTEAF
12	TRBV4-3	TRBJ2-7	ASSPRDVSYEQY
12	TRBV7-7	TRBJ2-7	ASSPGTGGYEQY
14	TRBV4-1	TRBJ2-3	ASSQGQVIRDDTQY
11	TRBV7-2	TRBJ1-2	ASSLGANYGYT
14	TRBV4-3	TRBJ1-6	ASSQLTGEVNSPLH
12	TRBV5-1	TRBJ1-4	ASSLTGLGEKLF